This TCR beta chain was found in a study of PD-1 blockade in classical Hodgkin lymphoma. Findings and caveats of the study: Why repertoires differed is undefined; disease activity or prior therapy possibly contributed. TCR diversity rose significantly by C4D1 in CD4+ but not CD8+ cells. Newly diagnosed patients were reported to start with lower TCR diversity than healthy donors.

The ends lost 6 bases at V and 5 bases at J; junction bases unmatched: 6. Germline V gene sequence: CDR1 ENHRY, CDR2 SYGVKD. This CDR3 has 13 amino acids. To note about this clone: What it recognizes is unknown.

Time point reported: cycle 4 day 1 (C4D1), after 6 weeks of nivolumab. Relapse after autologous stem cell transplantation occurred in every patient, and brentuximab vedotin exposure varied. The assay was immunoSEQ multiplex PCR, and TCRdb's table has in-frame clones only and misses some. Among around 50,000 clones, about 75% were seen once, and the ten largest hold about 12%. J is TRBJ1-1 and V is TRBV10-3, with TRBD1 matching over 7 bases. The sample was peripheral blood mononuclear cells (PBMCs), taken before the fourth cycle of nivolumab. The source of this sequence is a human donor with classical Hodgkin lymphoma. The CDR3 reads CAIRIQGRTEAFF. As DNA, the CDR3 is TGTGCCATCAGGATACAGGGGAGGACTGAAGCTTTCTTT.